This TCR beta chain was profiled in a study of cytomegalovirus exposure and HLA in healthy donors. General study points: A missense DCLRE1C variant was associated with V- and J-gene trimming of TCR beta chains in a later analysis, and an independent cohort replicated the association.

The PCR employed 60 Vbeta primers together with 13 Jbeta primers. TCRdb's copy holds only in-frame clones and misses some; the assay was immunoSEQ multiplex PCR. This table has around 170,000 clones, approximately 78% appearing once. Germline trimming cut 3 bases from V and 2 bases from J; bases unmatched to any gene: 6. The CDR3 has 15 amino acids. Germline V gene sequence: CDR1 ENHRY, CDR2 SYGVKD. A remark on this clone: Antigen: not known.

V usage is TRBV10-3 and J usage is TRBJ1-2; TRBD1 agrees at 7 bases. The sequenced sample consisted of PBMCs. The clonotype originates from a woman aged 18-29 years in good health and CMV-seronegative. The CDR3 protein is CAISEKDRTNYGYTF. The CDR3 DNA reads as TGTGCCATCAGTGAAAAGGACAGGACCAACTATGGCTACACCTTC.